One sample yielded the 22 T cell receptor beta chains listed below, sequenced in a study of T cell responses to AZD1222 COVID-19 vaccine. Produced via immunoSEQ multiplex PCR; TCRdb's table is partial and in-frame only. The sample consists of roughly 120,000 clones, approximately 83% of them appearing once. The sample in question was peripheral blood, obtained on day 0 of AZD1222 vaccination. The receptors here all came from an adult in good health.

This chain joins TRBV11-2 and TRBJ2-1, with D perhaps TRBD2 (6 bases). V lost 3 bases, J lost 5 bases, and 8 bases lay in between. The length of the CDR3 is 13 residues. CDR1 and CDR2 (germline): SGHAT, FQNNGV. CDR3 residues: CASSLEGHNEQFF. The DNA of the CDR3 is TGTGCCAGCAGCTTGGAGGGGCACAATGAGCAGTTCTTC. The variable domain in full, with the rest retrieved from reference TRBV11-2 and TRBJ2-1, is EAGVAQSPRYKIIEKRQSVAFWCNPISGHATLYWYQQILGQGPKLLIQFQNNGVVDDSQLPKDRFSAERLKGVDSTLKIQPAKLEDSAVYLCASSLEGHNEQFFGPGTRLTVL.

This clone has just one count. CDR3 in DNA: TGTGCCAGCGGTCTCGCCGGGACTCTAACCTACGAGCAGTACTTC. This encodes CASGLAGTLTYEQYF. The V gene is TRBV7-2, the J gene TRBJ2-7; maybe TRBD2 (6 bases). Germline values: CDR1 SGHTA, CDR2 FQGNSA. The CDR3 totals 15 residues. V was shortened by 8 bases and J by 2 bases, with 19 bases between the two germline ends.

The rearrangement uses TRBV5-8 and TRBJ1-1; 7 bases agree with TRBD1. The J segment lost 1 base and the V segment lost 4 bases, leaving 4 bases of the junction unmatched. The CDR3 totals 14 residues. The germline V gene encodes CDR1 SGHTS and CDR2 YDEGEE. The CDR3 spells CASSLWTGNTEAFF. CDR3 nucleotide sequence: TGTGCCAGCAGCCTCTGGACAGGGAACACTGAAGCTTTCTTT.

The chain combines TRBV7-9 with TRBJ2-2; weak D call: TRBD2 (5 bases). Germline V CDR1 and CDR2: SEHNR, FQNEAQ (reference sequence). There are 16 residues in the CDR3. V lost 1 base and J lost 3, with 12 bases in between. CDR3 amino acids: CASSLGSGFYTGELFF. The CDR3 coding sequence is TGTGCCAGCAGCTTAGGATCGGGGTTTTACACCGGGGAGCTGTTTTTT. Full variable domain (rest looked up from reference TRBV7-9 and TRBJ2-2): DTGVSQNPRHKITKRGQNVTFRCDPISEHNRLYWYRQTLGQGPEFLTYFQNEAQLEKSRLLSDRFSAERPKGSFSTLEIQRTEQGDSAMYLCASSLGSGFYTGELFFGEGSRLTVL.

CDR3 amino acids: CASSPGTSGYGYTF. CDR3 DNA sequence: TGTGCCAGCAGCCCGGGGACCTCAGGCTATGGCTACACCTTC. This chain uses TRBV5-6 with TRBJ1-2, with D perhaps TRBD1 (5 bases). Germline CDR1 and CDR2: SGHDT and YYEEEE. The CDR3 has 14 amino acids. V shed 4 bases and J shed 4 bases, with 14 bases lying between them. Variable domain in full (rest from reference TRBV5-6 and TRBJ1-2): DAGVTQSPTHLIKTRGQQVTLRCSPKSGHDTVSWYQQALGQGPQFIFQYYEEEERQRGNFPDRFSGHQFPNYSSELNVNALLLGDSALYLCASSPGTSGYGYTFGSGTRLTVV.

This chain connects TRBV3-1 (or the pseudogene TRBV3-2) to TRBJ1-1; D not certain. V was trimmed by 4 bases and J by 1 base, leaving 4 bases between them. The CDR3 contains 12 residues. The germline V gene encodes CDR1 LGHDT and CDR2 YNNKEL (reference sequence). CDR3: CASSPENTEAFF. In DNA, the CDR3 is TGTGCCAGCAGCCCAGAGAACACTGAAGCTTTCTTT.

The V gene is TRBV4-1, the J gene TRBJ1-1; 8 bases line up with TRBD1. Germline values: CDR1 MGHRA, CDR2 YSYEKL. V shed 4 bases, J shed 5 bases, and the junction held 6 bases outside the gene matches. The CDR3 is made up of 14 amino acids. The CDR3 loop is CASSPQGAGTEAFF. CDR3 nucleotide sequence: TGCGCCAGCAGCCCGCAGGGGGCAGGAACTGAAGCTTTCTTT.

The chain recombines TRBV4-1 with TRBJ2-3; 7 positions agree with TRBD2. Germline-derived CDR1 and CDR2 are MGHRA and YSYEKL. This CDR3 region has 16 residues. The V and J ends lost 0 bases and 4 bases, in that order; junction bases with no gene match: 7. This chain's CDR3 is CASSQDQREVPDTQYF. CDR3 nucleotides: TGCGCCAGCAGCCAAGACCAACGGGAGGTTCCAGATACGCAGTATTTT.

This chain's CDR3 is CASSLDPTLYGYTF. CDR3 DNA sequence: TGTGCCAGCAGCTTAGATCCGACCTTGTATGGCTACACCTTC. The rearrangement joins TRBV11-3 to TRBJ1-2; D not resolved. The CDR3 runs 14 residues. Trimming removed 0 bases at V and 5 bases at J, with 10 bases between. Germline CDR1 reads SGHNT; CDR2 reads YENEEA.

This clone showed up just a few times. The chain employs TRBV5-1 and TRBJ2-6; D is possibly TRBD1 (6 bases). V was cut by 4 bases and J by 0 bases, with 11 bases left in between. Germline V lookup: CDR1 SGHRS, CDR2 YFSETQ. The CDR3 consists of 16 residues. CDR3 sequence reads: CASSITGSSGANVLTF. The DNA of the CDR3 is TGCGCCAGCAGCATCACAGGGTCCTCTGGGGCCAACGTCCTGACTTTC. The full variable domain, rest sourced from reference TRBV5-1 and TRBJ2-6, is KAGVTQTPRYLIKTRGQQVTLSCSPISGHRSVSWYQQTPGQGLQFLFEYFSETQRNKGNFPGRFSGRQFSNSRSEMNVSTLELGDSALYLCASSITGSSGANVLTFGAGSRLTVL.

The chain combines TRBV10-3 with TRBJ1-2; no clear D gene. The V end lost 4 bases, the J end lost 3 bases, and 9 bases lay between the germline ends. Germline lookup yields CDR1 ENHRY and CDR2 SYGVKD. This CDR3 is built from 13 residues. The CDR3 region has the DNA TGTGCCATCAGTGTAGAAAGGGACTATGGCTACACCTTC. The encoded protein is CAISVERDYGYTF.

This clone was counted a few times. The chain has TRBV3-1 (or the pseudogene TRBV3-2) and TRBJ1-2; D gene uncertain. This CDR3 spans 13 amino acids. The germline gives CDR1 LGHDT, CDR2 YNNKEL (reference sequence). Trimming took 1 base from V and 5 from J, leaving 8 bases between them. The CDR3 DNA reads TGTGCCAGCAGCCAAGGTCCCGGATATGGCTACACCTTC. Amino acid sequence: CASSQGPGYGYTF.

The gene calls are TRBV18 and TRBJ1-4; D gene unclear. This CDR3 comprises 13 residues. The germline V and J ends were trimmed by 3 bases and 0 bases, with 2 bases remaining between them. Germline assignment: CDR1 KGHSH and CDR2 LQKENI. DNA for the CDR3: TGTGCCAGCTCACCTTCAACTAATGAAAAACTGTTTTTT. Protein sequence: CASSPSTNEKLFF.

V usage is TRBV30 and J usage is TRBJ2-3, with 8 bases identical to TRBD2. CDR1 is GTSNPN and CDR2 is SVGIG in the germline V gene (reference sequence). The CDR3 totals 19 residues. The CDR3 sequence: CRPWRTSGNTSLSTDTQYF. For the CDR3, the DNA is TGTCGACCTTGGCGAACTAGCGGCAATACTTCCCTTAGCACAGATACGCAGTATTTT.

The sample holds one count of this clone. This chain uses TRBV5-1 with TRBJ1-6; D might be TRBD1 (6 bases). Germline loops: CDR1 SGHRS, CDR2 YFSETQ. This CDR3 has 16 residues. Trimming shortened V by 4 bases and J by 0 bases, and 11 bases separated the two germline ends. The CDR3 DNA reads as TGCGCCAGCAGCCGAGGGGGAAGCTCCTATAATTCACCCCTCCACTTT. Residues: CASSRGGSSYNSPLHF.

The chain recombines TRBV5-1 with TRBJ1-1; TRBD1 matches 9 bases. CDR1 and CDR2 from the germline V gene are SGHRS and YFSETQ. This CDR3 has 16 residues. Trimming at V came to 1 base and at J to 4 bases, leaving 8 bases not matched to a gene. The CDR3 nucleotides are TGCGCCAGCAGCTTGCCGCTGGGACAGGGCGGCACTGAAGCTTTCTTT. This sequence encodes CASSLPLGQGGTEAFF.

The V and J genes are TRBV29-1 and TRBJ1-2; possible D gene TRBD1, 6 bases. The CDR3 runs to 13 residues. From germline, CDR1 is SQVTM and CDR2 ANQGSEA. The germline V and J ends were trimmed by 6 bases and 0 bases, with 11 bases remaining between them. The CDR3 coding sequence is TGCAGCGTCGAGACAGGTTCTAACTATGGCTACACCTTC. As protein: CSVETGSNYGYTF.

The CDR3 DNA reads TGTGCCAGCAGCCTCACTCAGGGGAGAGCTTTCTTT. Translating it yields CASSLTQGRAFF. The chain links TRBV4-2 to TRBJ1-1; tentatively, D is TRBD1 (6 bases). CDR1 is LGHNA and CDR2 is YNFKEQ in the germline V gene. The CDR3 has 12 residues. V was trimmed by 4 bases and J by 10 bases, leaving 13 bases between them.

This clone was picked up a small number of times. This chain joins TRBV4-2 and TRBJ1-2; D gene ambiguous. This CDR3 comprises 15 residues. The germline gives CDR1 LGHNA, CDR2 YNFKEQ. Trimming cost V 0 bases and J 10 bases, with 18 bases left between them. The CDR3 nucleotides are TGTGCCAGCAGCCAAGAAAAGGACCGACCCGCAGACTACACCTTC. Translated: CASSQEKDRPADYTF.

The V and J genes are TRBV3-1 (or the pseudogene TRBV3-2) and TRBJ1-3; a weak D match, TRBD1 (5 bases). The V end was cut by 1 base, the J end by 0 bases, with 7 bases between. Germline values: CDR1 LGHDT, CDR2 YNNKEL (reference sequence). This CDR3 has 15 amino acids. The CDR3 DNA sequence: TGTGCCAGCAGCCAAGGGGGGATCTCTGGAAACACCATATATTTT. It encodes CASSQGGISGNTIYF.

This chain uses TRBV11-3 with TRBJ1-4; a possible D gene is TRBD1 (5 bases). The CDR3 is 15 residues long. CDR1 is SGHNT and CDR2 is YENEEA in the germline V gene. The germline V and J ends were trimmed by 2 bases and 7 bases, with 14 bases remaining between them. The CDR3 DNA follows: TGTGCCAGCAGCTTAATTGGGGCTTCGGGTGAAAAACTGTTTTTT. This encodes CASSLIGASGEKLFF.

The chain combines TRBV24-1 with TRBJ1-1; 7 positions agree with TRBD1. The trim removed 12 bases at V and 1 base at J, leaving 4 bases unmatched. Looked up from germline, CDR1 is KGHDR and CDR2 is SFDVKD. CDR3 length: 12 residues. CDR3 residues: CASDRANTEAFF. The CDR3 DNA sequence: TGTGCCTCCGACAGGGCGAACACTGAAGCTTTCTTT.